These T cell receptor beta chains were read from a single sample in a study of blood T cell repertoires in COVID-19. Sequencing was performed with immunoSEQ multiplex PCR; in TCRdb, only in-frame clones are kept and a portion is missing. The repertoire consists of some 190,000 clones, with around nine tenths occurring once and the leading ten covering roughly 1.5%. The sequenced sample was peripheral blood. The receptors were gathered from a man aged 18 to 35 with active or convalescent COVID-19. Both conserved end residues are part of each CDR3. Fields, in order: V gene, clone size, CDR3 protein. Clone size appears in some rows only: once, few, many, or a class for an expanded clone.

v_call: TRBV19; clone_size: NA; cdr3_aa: CASQDRAETQYF
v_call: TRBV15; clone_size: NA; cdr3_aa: CATSRLAGTGRNTEAFF
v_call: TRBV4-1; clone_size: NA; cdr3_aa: CASSQEGTEGYTF
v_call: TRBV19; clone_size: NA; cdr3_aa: CASSPGTPGDEQFF
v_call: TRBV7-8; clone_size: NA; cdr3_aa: CASSLSGTEYNEQFF
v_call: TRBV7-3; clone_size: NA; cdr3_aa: CASSSGLAASTDTQYF
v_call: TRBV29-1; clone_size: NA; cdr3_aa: CSVLRDSYYEQYF
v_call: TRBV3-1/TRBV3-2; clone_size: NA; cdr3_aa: CASSQPRTYEQYF
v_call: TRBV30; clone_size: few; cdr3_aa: CAWTPDRGNGYTF
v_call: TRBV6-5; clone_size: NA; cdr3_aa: CASSPWTGTGEKLFF
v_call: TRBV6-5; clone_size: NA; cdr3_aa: CASSLLPGEEKLFF
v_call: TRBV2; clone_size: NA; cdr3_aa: CASRLRTGLPYNEQFF
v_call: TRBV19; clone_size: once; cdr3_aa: CASSFSAGGNYGYTF
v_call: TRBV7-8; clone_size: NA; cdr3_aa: CASSLEGQVIWYGYTF
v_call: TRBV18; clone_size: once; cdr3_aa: CASSDRSLSNQPQHF
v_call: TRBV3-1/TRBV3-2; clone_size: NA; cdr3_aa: CASSQGPTGGYFYEQYF
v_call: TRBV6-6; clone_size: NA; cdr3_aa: CASSYLRARNNQPQHF
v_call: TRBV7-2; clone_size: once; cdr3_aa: CASSPESGAGGTYEQYF
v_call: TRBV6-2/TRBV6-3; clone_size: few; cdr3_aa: CASSYRSGGRRPGELFF
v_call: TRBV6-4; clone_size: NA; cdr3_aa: CASSALRTAGELFF
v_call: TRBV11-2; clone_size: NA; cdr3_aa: CASNPARRAYEQYF
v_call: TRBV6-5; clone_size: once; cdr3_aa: CASSRRVTDTQYF
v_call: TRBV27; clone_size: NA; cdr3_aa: CASSSGQGRDWNEQFF
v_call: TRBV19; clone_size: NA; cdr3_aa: CASSIVADKNYGYTF
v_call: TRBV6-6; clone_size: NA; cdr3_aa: CASSYGGRTDTQYF
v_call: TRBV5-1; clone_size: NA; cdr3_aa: CASSLRGSPEAFF
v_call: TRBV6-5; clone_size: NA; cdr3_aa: CASSYSSVSPEAFF
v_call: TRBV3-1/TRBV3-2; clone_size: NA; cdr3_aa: CASSQDAGSGNTQYF
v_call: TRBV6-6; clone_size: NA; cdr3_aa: CASSPGDRGPGGEAFF
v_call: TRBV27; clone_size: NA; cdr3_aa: CASSLTQGAEAFF
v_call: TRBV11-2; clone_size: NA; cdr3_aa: CASERGDTEAFF
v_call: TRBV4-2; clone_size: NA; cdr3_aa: CASSQASGSFSYEQYF
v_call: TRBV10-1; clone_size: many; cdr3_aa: CASRHRGLWSNQPQHF
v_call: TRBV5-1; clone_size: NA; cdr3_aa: CASSNAGGAYNEQFF
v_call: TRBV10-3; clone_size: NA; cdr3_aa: CAISGTSGSQNIQYF
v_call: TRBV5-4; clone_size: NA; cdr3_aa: CASSLRTGVVAGANVLTF
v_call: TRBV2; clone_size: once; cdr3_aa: CASSFRVNQPQHF
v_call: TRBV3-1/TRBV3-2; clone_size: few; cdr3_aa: CASSPSGKEQFF
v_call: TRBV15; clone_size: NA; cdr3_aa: CATSRLGWGLVHTEAFF
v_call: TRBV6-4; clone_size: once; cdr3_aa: CASKPGTGGSEAFF
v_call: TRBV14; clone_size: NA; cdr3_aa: CASSRGPDTEAFF
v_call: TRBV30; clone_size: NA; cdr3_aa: CAWSQGASSNQPQHF
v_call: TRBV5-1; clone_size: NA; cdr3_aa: CASSFATGQETQYF
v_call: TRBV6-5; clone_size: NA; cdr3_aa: CASRAGLAETQYF
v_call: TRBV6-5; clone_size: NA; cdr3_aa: CASSQTFNTEAFF
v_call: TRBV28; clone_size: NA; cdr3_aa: CASSKQGAYGNTIYF
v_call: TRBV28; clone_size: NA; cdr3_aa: CASSLGGRYEQYF
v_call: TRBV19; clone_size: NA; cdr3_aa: CASSSPTGTPTTSDAFF